These T cell receptor beta chains were read from a single sample in a study of blood T cells in healthy people across ages. TCRdb reanalysed the 5' RACE reads using MiXCR and keeps one entry per CDR3 protein. The sample has approximately 490,000 distinct CDR3 sequences, 24% seen once. These same data were also listed under a study on T cells of mothers and their children.

Input material: blood. Receptors originate from a boy aged 5-17 years in good health. Each CDR3 is given with its conserved first and last residue. Each record gives: clone size, D gene, V gene, J gene, CDR3 protein, CDR3 DNA. D genes are given only for firm matches. Size tells how often a clone was seen (once, few, many) or the class of an expanded clone, and some rows leave it out.

>many|-|TRBV5-1|TRBJ2-5
CASSLPEETQYF
TGCGCCAGCAGCTTACCCGAAGAGACCCAGTACTTC
>-|-|TRBV7-2|TRBJ2-5
CASSARTGLETQYF
TGTGCCAGCAGCGCGCGTACAGGGTTGGAGACCCAGTACTTC
>-|-|TRBV28|TRBJ2-2
CASSPNQQGEGGELFF
TGTGCCAGCAGTCCTAACCAACAGGGGGAGGGCGGGGAGCTGTTTTTT
>-|-|TRBV5-6|TRBJ1-2
CASSLGPSFYGYTF
TGTGCCAGCAGCTTGGGGCCCAGCTTCTATGGCTACACCTTC
>-|-|TRBV28|TRBJ2-6
CASSLHGGAGANVLTF
TGTGCCAGCAGTCTCCATGGCGGGGCTGGGGCCAACGTCCTGACTTTC
>-|-|TRBV28|TRBJ2-5
CASRGDSLAETQYF
TGTGCCAGTCGGGGGGACAGCCTAGCAGAGACCCAGTACTTC
>-|TRBD1|TRBV20-1|TRBJ1-2
CSARTGADNGYTF
TGCAGTGCTCGGACAGGGGCAGATAATGGCTACACCTTC
>few|-|TRBV20-1|TRBJ2-1
CSAGDRELSYNEQFF
TGCAGTGCTGGGGACCGAGAGTTGTCCTACAATGAGCAGTTCTTC
>-|-|TRBV12-3/TRBV12-4|TRBJ2-7
CASSMGLYEQYF
TGTGCCAGCAGTATGGGACTCTACGAGCAGTACTTC
>many|-|TRBV28|TRBJ2-1
CASSLGYNEQFF
TGTGCCAGCAGCTTAGGGTACAATGAGCAGTTCTTC
>-|-|TRBV12-3/TRBV12-4|TRBJ1-2
CASSLMRGADGYTF
TGTGCCAGCAGTCTCATGCGGGGTGCAGATGGCTACACCTTC
>-|-|TRBV10-3|TRBJ2-1
CAIRGGINNEQFF
TGTGCCATCAGGGGCGGGATAAACAATGAGCAGTTCTTC
>-|-|TRBV12-3/TRBV12-4|TRBJ2-5
CASRLAGTASWETQYF
TGTGCCAGCAGGCTAGCTGGGACGGCGTCCTGGGAGACCCAGTACTTC
>-|-|TRBV20-1|TRBJ1-5
CSARDWGGASQPQHF
TGCAGTGCTAGAGATTGGGGGGGGGCGAGTCAGCCCCAGCATTTT
>few|TRBD2|TRBV7-2|TRBJ2-5
CASSLVSGRDQETQYF
TGTGCCAGCAGCTTAGTTAGCGGGAGGGACCAAGAGACCCAGTACTTC
>-|-|TRBV15|TRBJ2-1
CATSRDTRNEQFF
TGTGCCACCAGCAGAGATACAAGGAATGAGCAGTTCTTC
>-|-|TRBV6-6|TRBJ1-5
CASRLMGGNQPQHF
TGTGCCAGCAGGCTAATGGGTGGGAATCAGCCCCAGCATTTT
>-|TRBD1|TRBV28|TRBJ2-7
CASSRYRGSEVEQYF
TGTGCCAGCAGTAGATACAGGGGGTCTGAGGTCGAGCAGTACTTC
>-|-|TRBV6-2/TRBV6-3|TRBJ2-5
CASSYLQGSVETQYF
TGTGCCAGCAGTTACCTGCAGGGGTCTGTGGAGACCCAGTACTTC
>-|-|TRBV4-3|TRBJ2-3
CASSQSKPPSWADTQYF
TGCGCCAGCAGCCAATCAAAACCACCCTCCTGGGCAGATACGCAGTATTTT
>few|-|TRBV27|TRBJ2-7
CASSIRGAEIYEQYF
TGTGCCAGCAGTATCAGAGGTGCGGAGATCTACGAGCAGTACTTC
>-|TRBD1|TRBV7-2|TRBJ1-1
CASSFLGTDTEAFF
TGTGCCAGCAGCTTCCTCGGGACAGACACTGAAGCTTTCTTT
>few|-|TRBV27|TRBJ1-3
CASGLSGGNTIYF
TGTGCCAGCGGGTTATCGGGAGGGAACACCATATATTTT
>few|TRBD2|TRBV28|TRBJ2-7
CASIGRAAQQYF
TGTGCCAGCATAGGGAGGGCCGCTCAGCAGTACTTC
>-|TRBD2|TRBV24-1|TRBJ2-1
CATSVVTSGSSYNEQFF
TGTGCCACCAGTGTCGTTACTAGCGGGAGCTCCTACAATGAGCAGTTCTTC
>many|TRBD2|TRBV7-2|TRBJ2-3
CASSVSSGGGFGRNTQYF
TGTGCCAGCAGCGTCAGTAGCGGGGGGGGTTTTGGGCGCAATACGCAGTATTTT
>few|-|TRBV20-1|TRBJ2-7
CSARGDPPEQYF
TGCAGTGCTAGAGGGGATCCTCCCGAGCAGTACTTC
>-|TRBD2|TRBV28|TRBJ2-1
CASSLTGLAGGLRGEQFF
TGTGCCAGCAGTTTAACGGGACTAGCGGGGGGGCTTCGGGGTGAGCAGTTCTTC
>few|-|TRBV6-2/TRBV6-3|TRBJ1-1
CASSYQRGGEAFF
TGTGCCAGCAGTTACCAGCGGGGGGGTGAAGCTTTCTTT
>few|-|TRBV4-3|TRBJ2-7
CASSQDGRGLAYEQYF
TGCGCCAGCAGCCAAGACGGTCGGGGTCTGGCCTACGAGCAGTACTTC
>few|TRBD2|TRBV7-8|TRBJ2-2
CASSLDRLAGLNTGELFF
TGTGCCAGCAGCTTAGATCGGCTAGCGGGACTGAACACCGGGGAGCTGTTTTTT
>-|-|TRBV12-3/TRBV12-4|TRBJ2-5
CASTPGFQETQYF
TGTGCCAGCACCCCGGGATTTCAAGAGACCCAGTACTTC
>few|-|TRBV5-1|TRBJ2-1
CASSLDPSYNEQFF
TGCGCCAGCAGCCTTGACCCCTCCTACAATGAGCAGTTCTTC
>-|-|TRBV27|TRBJ2-1
CATRDPRPPSSCEQFF
TGTGCCACAAGGGACCCCAGGCCACCTAGCTCCTGCGAGCAGTTCTTC
>-|-|TRBV5-1|TRBJ1-3
CASSLGSGIGNTIYF
TGCGCCAGCAGCTTGGGGTCCGGAATTGGAAACACCATATATTTT
>-|TRBD2|TRBV2|TRBJ2-2
CASRLTSGTTGELFF
TGTGCCAGCAGACTAACTAGCGGGACTACCGGGGAGCTGTTTTTT
>few|-|TRBV4-3|TRBJ1-5
CASSQARGGYQPQHF
TGCGCCAGCAGCCAAGCCAGGGGCGGGTATCAGCCCCAGCATTTT
>-|-|TRBV2|TRBJ1-4
CASMSWGAGEKLFF
TGTGCCAGCATGAGCTGGGGGGCCGGTGAAAAACTGTTTTTT
>-|-|TRBV11-2|TRBJ1-2
CASSLAGRGVRKSGYTF
TGTGCCAGCAGCTTAGCTGGCAGGGGCGTGCGAAAGTCTGGCTACACCTTC
>few|TRBD2|TRBV29-1|TRBJ2-1
CSVDGGRTRRGVEQFF
TGCAGCGTTGATGGCGGGAGAACCAGGCGGGGTGTTGAGCAGTTCTTC
>-|-|TRBV20-1|TRBJ2-1
CSASGAYNEQFF
TGCAGTGCTAGCGGAGCTTACAATGAGCAGTTCTTC
>few|-|TRBV4-2|TRBJ1-3
CASSQDIIVGGIGNTIYF
TGTGCCAGCAGCCAAGATATCATCGTAGGGGGGATCGGAAACACCATATATTTT
>few|TRBD1|TRBV29-1|TRBJ1-6
CSVGTGDNSPLHF
TGCAGCGTTGGAACAGGGGATAATTCACCCCTCCACTTT
>once|-|TRBV7-9|TRBJ1-4
CASSSIQGVRTNEKLFF
TGTGCCAGCAGCTCGATACAGGGAGTCAGAACTAATGAAAAACTGTTTTTT
>-|-|TRBV19|TRBJ1-1
CASSIGPTEAFF
TGTGCCAGTAGTATCGGGCCCACTGAAGCTTTCTTT
>-|TRBD2|TRBV5-1|TRBJ2-2
CASSLIRGENTGELFF
TGCGCCAGCAGCTTGATCCGGGGGGAGAACACCGGGGAGCTGTTTTTT
>few|TRBD2|TRBV9|TRBJ2-5
CASSVASGRTETQYF
TGTGCCAGCAGCGTAGCTAGCGGGAGGACAGAGACCCAGTACTTC